This T cell receptor beta chain was identified in a study of blood T cell repertoires in COVID-19. Recruitment covered about two dozen US areas and drew participants whose ages spanned about 18 to 95 years. Categorization into cohorts depended on clinical history that participants reported. Assay used: immunoSEQ multiplex PCR; TCRdb lists only in-frame clones, some missing. The sample records 300,000 to 500,000 clones, 88% being singletons. The V and J ends lost 5 bases and 0 bases respectively, with 17 bases between them. CDR1 and CDR2 from the germline V gene are MNHNY and SVGAGI (reference sequence). The CDR3 extends over 18 amino acids.

The sequenced sample consisted of PBMCs or T cells enriched from blood (not recorded which). The chain uses TRBV6-6 and TRBJ1-6; a possible D gene is TRBD1 (5 bases). The source is a woman aged 40 to 55 with acute COVID-19. The CDR3 sequence is CASSGSRQISSYNSPLHF. The DNA for the CDR3 is TGTGCCAGCAGTGGATCCCGACAGATTAGCTCCTATAATTCACCCCTCCACTTT.